The clone carrying this T cell receptor beta chain was seen ten or more times. No antigen is known for it. Synthesis of TCR cDNA relied on 5'RACE template switching, which attached a universal primer site and UMIs. TCRdb analysed the 5' RACE reads with MiXCR anew, one entry per CDR3 protein. Here the sample spans 250,000 to 400,000 distinct CDR3 sequences, about 4% being singletons. The CDR3 runs to 15 residues. Per germline, CDR1 SQVTM and CDR2 ANQGSEA. The ends were cut back, 4 bases at V and 3 bases at J, with 15 bases in the middle. These data come from a study of T cells after yellow fever vaccination. Study-level points and caveats: Subsequent to the booster, the majority of primary-vaccination clones reappeared (around 96% CD4, about 90% CD8). Abundant bulk-population clonotypes could contaminate the FACS-sorted repertoires. Overlap between CD4 and CD8 compartments was detected for a small share of clonotypes.

Sequencing was performed on PBMCs, taken 5 days after the yellow fever booster vaccination. The receptor was derived from a young man who received the YFV17D yellow fever vaccine. The chain carries TRBV29-1 and TRBJ2-2; perhaps TRBD1 as D (6 bases). Here the CDR3 DNA reads TGCAGCGTTGTATGGGGGCAGACTCACACCGGGGAGCTGTTTTTT. This translates into CSVVWGQTHTGELFF.